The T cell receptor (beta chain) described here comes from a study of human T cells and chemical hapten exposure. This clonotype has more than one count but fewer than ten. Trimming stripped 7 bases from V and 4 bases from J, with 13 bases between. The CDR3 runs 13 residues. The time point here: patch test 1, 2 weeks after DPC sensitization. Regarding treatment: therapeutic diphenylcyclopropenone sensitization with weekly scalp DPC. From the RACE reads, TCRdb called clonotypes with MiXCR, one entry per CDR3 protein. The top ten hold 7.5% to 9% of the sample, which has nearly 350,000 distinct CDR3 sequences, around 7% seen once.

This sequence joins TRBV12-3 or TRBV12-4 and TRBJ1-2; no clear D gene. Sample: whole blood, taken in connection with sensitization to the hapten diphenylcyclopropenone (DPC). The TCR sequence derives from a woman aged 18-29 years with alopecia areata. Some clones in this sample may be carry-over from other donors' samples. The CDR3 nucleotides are TGTGCCAGCACCCCCCAGGCGAGCTATGGCTACACCTTC. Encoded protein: CASTPQASYGYTF.